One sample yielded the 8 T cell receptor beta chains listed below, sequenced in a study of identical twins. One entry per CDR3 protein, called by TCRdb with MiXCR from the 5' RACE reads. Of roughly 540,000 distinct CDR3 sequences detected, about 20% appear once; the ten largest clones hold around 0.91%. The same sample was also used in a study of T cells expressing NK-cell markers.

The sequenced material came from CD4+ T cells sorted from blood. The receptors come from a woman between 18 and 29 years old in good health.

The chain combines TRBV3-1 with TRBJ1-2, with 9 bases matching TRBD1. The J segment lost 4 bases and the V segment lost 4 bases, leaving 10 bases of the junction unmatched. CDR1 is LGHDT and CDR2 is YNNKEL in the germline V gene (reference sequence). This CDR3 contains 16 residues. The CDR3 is CASSRKNTGGFYGYTF. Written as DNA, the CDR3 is TGTGCCAGCAGCCGCAAAAACACAGGGGGCTTCTATGGCTACACCTTC.

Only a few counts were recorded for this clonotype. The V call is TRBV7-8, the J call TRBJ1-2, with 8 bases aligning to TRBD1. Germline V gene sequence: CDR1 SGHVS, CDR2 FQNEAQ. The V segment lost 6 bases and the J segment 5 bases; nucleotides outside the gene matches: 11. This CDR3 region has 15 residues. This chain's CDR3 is CASRPLGQDMYGYTF. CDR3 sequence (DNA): TGTGCCAGCAGGCCTCTGGGACAGGACATGTATGGCTACACCTTC.

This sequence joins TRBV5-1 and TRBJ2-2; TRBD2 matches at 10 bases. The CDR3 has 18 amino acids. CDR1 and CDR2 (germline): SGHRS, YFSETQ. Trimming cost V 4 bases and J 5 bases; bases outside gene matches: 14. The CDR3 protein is CASSRPTGLAGVTGELFF. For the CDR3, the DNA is TGCGCCAGCAGCAGACCGACCGGTCTAGCGGGAGTAACCGGGGAGCTGTTTTTT.

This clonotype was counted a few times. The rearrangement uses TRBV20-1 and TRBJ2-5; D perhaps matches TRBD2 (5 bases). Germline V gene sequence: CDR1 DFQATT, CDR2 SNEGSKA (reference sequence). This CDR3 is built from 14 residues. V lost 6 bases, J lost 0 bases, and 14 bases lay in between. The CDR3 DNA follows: TGCAGTGCCCCACCGGGGTTGTACCAAGAGACCCAGTACTTC. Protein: CSAPPGLYQETQYF.

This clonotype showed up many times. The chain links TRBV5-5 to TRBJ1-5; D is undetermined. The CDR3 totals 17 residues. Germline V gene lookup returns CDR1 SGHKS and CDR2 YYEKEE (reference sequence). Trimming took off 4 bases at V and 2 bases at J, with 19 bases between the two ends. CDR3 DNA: TGTGCCAGCAGCCTGGACCCCTCTTATGGGGGCAATCAGCCCCAGCATTTT. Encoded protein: CASSLDPSYGGNQPQHF.

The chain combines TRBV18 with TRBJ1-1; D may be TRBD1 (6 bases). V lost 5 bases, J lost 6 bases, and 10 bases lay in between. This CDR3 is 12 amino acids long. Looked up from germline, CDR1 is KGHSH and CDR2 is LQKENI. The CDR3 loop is CASSTRGAEAFF. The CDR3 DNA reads TGTGCCAGCTCAACTAGGGGGGCTGAAGCTTTCTTT. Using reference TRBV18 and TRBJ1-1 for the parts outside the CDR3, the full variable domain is NAGVMQNPRHLVRRRGQEARLRCSPMKGHSHVYWYRQLPEEGLKFMVYLQKENIIDESGMPKERFSAEFPKEGPSILRIQQVVRGDSAAYFCASSTRGAEAFFGQGTRLTVV.

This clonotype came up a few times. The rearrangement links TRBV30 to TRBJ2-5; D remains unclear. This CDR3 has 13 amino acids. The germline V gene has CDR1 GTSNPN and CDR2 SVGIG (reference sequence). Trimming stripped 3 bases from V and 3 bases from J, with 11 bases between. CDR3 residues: CAWSGWAKETQYF. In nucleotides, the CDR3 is TGTGCCTGGAGCGGCTGGGCCAAAGAGACCCAGTACTTC.

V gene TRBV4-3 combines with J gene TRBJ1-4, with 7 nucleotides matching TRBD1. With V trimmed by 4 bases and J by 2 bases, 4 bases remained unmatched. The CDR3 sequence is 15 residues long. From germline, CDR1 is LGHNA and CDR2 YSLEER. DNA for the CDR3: TGCGCCAGCAGCCTTTCACAGGGGACTAATGAAAAACTGTTTTTT. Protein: CASSLSQGTNEKLFF.